The present entry profiles one T cell receptor beta chain with its context. The antigen remains unidentified. The data originate from a study of CD8 T cells in Susac syndrome. The study's findings and limits: The study's TCR sequencing and HLA analysis covered a relatively small number of individuals, and the study acknowledged this. The CD4+ T cell repertoires from Susac syndrome exhibited no clonal expansion.

When the RNA was reverse transcribed, random hexamers were used with an input of roughly 0.45 to 1 ug. Across 54 Vbeta and 13 Jbeta, TCR beta CDR3 was amplified with immunoSEQ multiplex PCR. TCRdb reprocessed the immunoSEQ multiplex PCR reads with MiXCR, giving one entry per CDR3 protein. The table has 95,000 to 150,000 distinct CDR3 sequences, 96% seen once. From blood CD8+ and CD4+ T cells, TCR beta sequences were generated. Germline trimming cut 2 bases from V and 8 bases from J; bases unmatched to any gene: 5. This CDR3 region has 15 residues. CDR1 is ENHRY and CDR2 is SYGVKD in the germline V gene.

The receptor comes from a human donor with Susac syndrome. This chain joins TRBV10-3 and TRBJ2-7; 14 bases match TRBD2. The sample consisted of CD4+ T cells from PBMCs. For the CDR3, the DNA is TGTGCCATCAGTGAGGAAGGACTAGCGGGAGGCCAGCAGTACTTC. Amino acids: CAISEEGLAGGQQYF.